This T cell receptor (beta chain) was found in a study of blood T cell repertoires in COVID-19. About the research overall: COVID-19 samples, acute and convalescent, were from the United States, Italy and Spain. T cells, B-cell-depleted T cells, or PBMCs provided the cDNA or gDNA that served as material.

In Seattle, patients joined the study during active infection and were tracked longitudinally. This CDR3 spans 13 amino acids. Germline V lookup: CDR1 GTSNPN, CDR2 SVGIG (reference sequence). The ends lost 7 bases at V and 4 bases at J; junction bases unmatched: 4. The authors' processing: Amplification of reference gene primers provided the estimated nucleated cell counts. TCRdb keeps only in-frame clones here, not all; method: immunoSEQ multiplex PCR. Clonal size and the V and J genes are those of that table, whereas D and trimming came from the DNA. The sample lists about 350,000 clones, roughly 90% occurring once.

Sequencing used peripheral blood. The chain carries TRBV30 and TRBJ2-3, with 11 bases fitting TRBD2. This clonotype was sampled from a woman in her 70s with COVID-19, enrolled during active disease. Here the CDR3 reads CAFLAGGSDTQYF. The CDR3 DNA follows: TGTGCCTTCCTAGCGGGGGGTTCAGATACGCAGTATTTT.